Shown below are 18 T cell receptor beta chains from a single sample sequenced in a study of response to subunit inactivated influenza vaccine. TCRdb reprocessed the RT-PCR reads with MiXCR, giving one entry per CDR3 protein. The table has some 570,000 distinct CDR3 sequences, 11% seen once. The data were also submitted as part of a second study, on T cells expressing NK-cell markers. That work contributes: Libraries used 5'RACE template switching adding universal primer site and UMIs.

The material sequenced was PBMCs from blood, taken on the day of vaccination. Receptors originate from a man aged 45-65 years who received an inactivated influenza vaccine.

This clonotype has only a few counts. The CDR3 DNA reads as TGTGCCAGCAGACCCACAGGTGTGGGGACCGGGGAGCTGTTTTTT. It codes for CASRPTGVGTGELFF. The genes are TRBV25-1 and TRBJ2-2; perhaps TRBD1 as D (5 bases). This CDR3 region has 15 residues. The germline V and J ends were trimmed by 6 bases and 5 bases, with 16 bases remaining between them. Germline CDR1 and CDR2: MGHDK and SYGVNS.

A word on this clonotype: This may come from a read error, since a much larger clone is one base off. The V call is TRBV7-2, the J call TRBJ2-1; no definite D call. The CDR3 contains 14 residues. V lost 0 bases and J 7 bases, leaving 10 bases between the germline ends. The germline CDR1 and CDR2 sequences are SGHTA and FQGNSA. Here the CDR3 DNA reads TGTGCCAGCAGCTTAGCCCTCCATTGGAATGAGCAGTTCTTC. Amino acids: CASSLALHWNEQFF.

The rearrangement uses TRBV10-3 and TRBJ2-3; TRBD2 might be the D (5 bases). The V end was cut by 8 bases, the J end by 2 bases, with 14 bases between. Germline values: CDR1 ENHRY, CDR2 SYGVKD. The CDR3 totals 14 residues. The CDR3 nucleotides read TGTGCCATCCGGCGAGGGAGCGACACAGATACGCAGTATTTT. Translated, it gives CAIRRGSDTDTQYF.

The V call is TRBV5-1, the J call TRBJ2-7; D not certain. Germline-derived CDR1 and CDR2 are SGHRS and YFSETQ. The CDR3 has 16 residues. The germline V and J ends were trimmed by 0 bases and 7 bases, with 20 bases remaining between them. CDR3 nucleotides: TGCGCCAGCAGCTTGGGGGCAGACACGAGAGCGAGGGAGCAGTACTTC. It yields the protein CASSLGADTRAREQYF.

CDR3: CASSQDLAGGPVFF. The CDR3 DNA is TGCGCCAGCAGCCAAGATTTGGCGGGGGGGCCGGTGTTCTTC. The chain is built from TRBV4-3 and TRBJ2-1; TRBD2 matches at 9 bases. Germline trimming cut 0 bases from V and 15 bases from J; bases unmatched to any gene: 9. CDR1 and CDR2 (germline): LGHNA, YSLEER. The CDR3 extends over 14 amino acids.

This clonotype appeared a few times. The chain couples TRBV5-1 to TRBJ2-5; 8 bases are a match to TRBD1. The CDR3 totals 15 residues. Per the germline V gene, CDR1 is SGHRS and CDR2 is YFSETQ. V was clipped by 0 bases and J by 5 bases; unmatched bases: 6. CDR3 residues: CASSLDTGGLETQYF. The CDR3 DNA reads as TGCGCCAGCAGCTTGGATACAGGGGGTTTGGAGACCCAGTACTTC. The full variable domain, in which reference TRBV5-1 and TRBJ2-5 provide the parts outside the CDR3, is KAGVTQTPRYLIKTRGQQVTLSCSPISGHRSVSWYQQTPGQGLQFLFEYFSETQRNKGNFPGRFSGRQFSNSRSEMNVSTLELGDSALYLCASSLDTGGLETQYFGPGTRLLVL.

This clonotype occurred a few times. The gene calls are TRBV5-1 and TRBJ1-2; possibly TRBD1 for D (6 bases). The CDR3 is 14 amino acids. The V end was cut by 4 bases, the J end by 6 bases, with 16 bases between. Germline assignment: CDR1 SGHRS and CDR2 YFSETQ. The chain's CDR3 is CASSENRELDGYTF. CDR3 sequence (DNA): TGCGCCAGCAGCGAAAACAGGGAATTGGATGGCTACACCTTC.

V gene TRBV28 combines with J gene TRBJ2-2, with 8 bases lining up with TRBD2. This CDR3 spans 17 amino acids. The ends lost 5 bases at V and 5 bases at J; junction bases unmatched: 13. Germline lookup yields CDR1 MDHEN and CDR2 SYDVKM. The CDR3, as DNA: TGTGCCAGCAGTCCTCCTAGATGGCGGGGGGTTACCGGGGAGCTGTTTTTT. Residues: CASSPPRWRGVTGELFF.

The J gene is TRBJ2-7, the V gene TRBV20-1; no clear D. The CDR3 runs to 12 residues. V was shortened by 6 bases and J by 1 base, with 10 bases between the two germline ends. The germline CDR1 and CDR2 sequences are DFQATT and SNEGSKA (reference sequence). The CDR3 is CSAPDGSYEQYF. The CDR3, as DNA: TGCAGTGCGCCGGACGGATCCTACGAGCAGTACTTC.

Only a few counts were recorded for this clonotype. The V call is TRBV20-1, the J call TRBJ2-2; D tentatively reads TRBD1 or TRBD2 (5 bases each). The V gene's germline CDR1 is DFQATT and CDR2 SNEGSKA (reference sequence). The CDR3 totals 14 residues. Trimming pared 4 bases from V and 2 bases from J, leaving 11 bases between. The CDR3 coding sequence is TGCAGTGCTACCGGGACCGACAACACCGGGGAGCTGTTTTTT. Translating it yields CSATGTDNTGELFF.

The chain employs TRBV7-2 and TRBJ1-5, with D perhaps TRBD1 (5 bases). Germline values: CDR1 SGHTA, CDR2 FQGNSA. Trimming left V 4 bases short and J 0 bases short, with 16 bases between. CDR3 length equals 17 residues. CDR3: CASSSGTSLYSNQPQHF. CDR3 nucleotide sequence: TGTGCCAGCAGCTCCGGGACCTCCCTATATAGCAATCAGCCCCAGCATTTT. Full variable domain (remainder filled in from reference TRBV7-2 and TRBJ1-5): GAGVSQSPSNKVTEKGKDVELRCDPISGHTALYWYRQSLGQGLEFLIYFQGNSAPDKSGLPSDRFSAERTGGSVSTLTIQRTQQEDSAVYLCASSSGTSLYSNQPQHFGDGTRLSIL.

This clonotype was recorded a few times. The chain joins TRBV20-1 to TRBJ2-1, with TRBD1 matching 7 bases. V was clipped by 1 base and J by 10 bases; unmatched bases: 7. Germline V gives CDR1 DFQATT, CDR2 SNEGSKA (reference sequence). CDR3 size: 13 residues. The CDR3 here is CSARGPTGLEQFF. The CDR3, as DNA: TGCAGTGCTAGAGGGCCGACAGGGTTGGAGCAGTTCTTC.

This clonotype was picked up a small number of times. The rearrangement uses TRBV24-1 and TRBJ2-1, with 9 positions matching TRBD2. The length of the CDR3 is 16 residues. Germline lookup yields CDR1 KGHDR and CDR2 SFDVKD. The V segment lost 3 bases and the J segment 3 bases; nucleotides outside the gene matches: 5. DNA of the CDR3: TGTGCCACCAGTGATATTAGCGGGGGCCTCTACAATGAGCAGTTCTTC. Amino acids: CATSDISGGLYNEQFF.

This clonotype was observed a handful of times. The rearrangement uses TRBV30 and TRBJ2-7; tentatively, D is TRBD2 (6 bases). Trimming removed 5 bases from V and 2 bases from J, with 10 bases in between. CDR1 is GTSNPN and CDR2 is SVGIG in the germline V gene (reference sequence). The CDR3 is 12 amino acids. CDR3 coding DNA: TGTGCCTGGGATACTAGCCCCTACGAGCAGTACTTC. Its protein product is CAWDTSPYEQYF.

The V call is TRBV4-3, the J call TRBJ2-1; D gene ambiguous. V was pared by 0 bases and J by 4 bases, with 13 bases between. The CDR3 covers 16 residues. Germline-derived CDR1 and CDR2 are LGHNA and YSLEER. The CDR3, as DNA: TGCGCCAGCAGCCAAGAGGGGTATTCTGGGTACAATGAGCAGTTCTTC. As protein: CASSQEGYSGYNEQFF.

This clonotype was seen a few times. The chain recombines TRBV7-9 with TRBJ1-2, with D uncertain. The CDR3 is 14 amino acids. Per germline, CDR1 SEHNR and CDR2 FQNEAQ (reference sequence). V was cut by 3 bases and J by 4 bases, with 12 bases left in between. CDR3 sequence reads: CASSFPNSLYGYTF. For the CDR3, the DNA is TGTGCCAGCAGCTTCCCGAACAGTCTCTATGGCTACACCTTC. Drawing the rest from reference TRBV7-9 and TRBJ1-2, the complete variable domain is DTGVSQNPRHKITKRGQNVTFRCDPISEHNRLYWYRQTLGQGPEFLTYFQNEAQLEKSRLLSDRFSAERPKGSFSTLEIQRTEQGDSAMYLCASSFPNSLYGYTFGSGTRLTVV.

This clonotype has a handful of counts. The V and J genes are TRBV12-3 or TRBV12-4 and TRBJ2-1; 7 positions agree with TRBD2. This CDR3 is built from 12 residues. V lost 5 bases and J lost 11; bases outside the gene matches: 6. Here the CDR3 reads CASSPTGTKQFF. CDR3 nucleotides: TGTGCCAGCAGTCCAACCGGGACTAAGCAGTTCTTC.

This clonotype was counted between two and nine times. The chain uses TRBV19 and TRBJ1-1, with D possibly matching TRBD1 (6 bases). This CDR3 is 12 amino acids long. V was shortened by 8 bases and J by 9 bases, with 16 bases between the two germline ends. Germline values: CDR1 LNHDA, CDR2 SQIVND (reference sequence). This chain's CDR3 is CASALGQTQAFF. The CDR3 DNA sequence: TGTGCCAGTGCCCTCGGACAGACCCAAGCTTTCTTT. The full variable domain, with the rest looked up from reference TRBV19 and TRBJ1-1, is DGGITQSPKYLFRKEGQNVTLSCEQNLNHDAMYWYRQDPGQGLRLIYYSQIVNDFQKGDIAEGYSVSREKKESFPLTVTSAQKNPTAFYLCASALGQTQAFFGQGTRLTVV.